This T cell receptor (beta chain) was retrieved from a study of shared clonotypes between healthy human individuals. Germline loops: CDR1 SGHAT, CDR2 FQNNGV. The J segment lost 3 bases and the V segment lost 5 bases, leaving 5 bases of the junction unmatched. The CDR3 has 16 residues. Regarding the study as a whole: Non-shared clonotypes were found to have lower generation probabilities than the clonotypes that were shared by all four of the sorted-subset donors. Among the subsets, naive ones generally showed larger estimated richness than memory ones. The sampled material consisted only of blood, and tissue repertoires are likely to differ.

Method: immunoSEQ multiplex PCR; TCRdb's copy keeps in-frame clones and lacks some. This table has about 680,000 clones, approximately 90% appearing once. The naive CD8 population came from CD45RO-negative cells selected for CCR7, without terminally differentiated effector memory CD45RA+ cells. Points on this clone: The antigen is undetermined.

This sequence joins TRBV11-2 and TRBJ2-7, with 15 bases that match TRBD2. This TCR derives from a young man in good health. What was sequenced was naive CD8+ T cells sorted from blood. The CDR3 protein is CASSTGTSGRFYEQYF. The DNA of the CDR3 is TGTGCCAGCAGCACCGGGACTAGCGGGAGGTTCTACGAGCAGTACTTC.